Below, 15 T cell receptor beta chains from the same sample are listed, as sequenced in a study of blood T cell repertoires in COVID-19. Only in-frame clones appear in the TCRdb table, and some are missing; sequencing was by immunoSEQ multiplex PCR. The table has tens of thousands of clones, roughly 79% seen once. The source material was peripheral blood. These receptors were taken from a man in his fifties or sixties with acute or convalescent COVID-19.

This clone was found once. The genes are TRBV10-3 and TRBJ1-1, with 8 positions matching TRBD1. V gave up 6 bases and J gave up 0 bases; unmatched junction bases: 9. Germline V CDR1 and CDR2: ENHRY, SYGVKD. The CDR3 length is 16 residues. The CDR3 loop reads CAISGQGNEVNTEAFF. The CDR3 DNA reads as TGTGCCATCAGCGGACAGGGTAACGAGGTGAACACTGAAGCTTTCTTT.

This chain links TRBV10-3 with TRBJ2-4; 9 bases match TRBD1. The length of the CDR3 is 15 residues. CDR1 and CDR2 from the germline V gene are ENHRY and SYGVKD. V trimming: 8 bases; J trimming: 7 bases; junction bases outside the gene matches: 12. CDR3 in amino acids: CAIGDVQGAMNIQYF. CDR3 coding DNA: TGTGCCATCGGGGACGTACAGGGGGCGATGAACATTCAGTACTTC.

The chain uses TRBV30 and TRBJ1-2; perhaps TRBD1 as D (6 bases). V lost 4 bases and J 3 bases, leaving 12 bases between the germline ends. Per the germline V gene, CDR1 is GTSNPN and CDR2 is SVGIG (reference sequence). The CDR3 covers 13 residues. CDR3 nucleotides: TGTGCCTGGAAACAGGGCAATGACTATGGCTACACCTTC. It specifies CAWKQGNDYGYTF.

V is TRBV19 and J is TRBJ2-3; D uncertain. The CDR3 is made up of 14 amino acids. The V and J ends lost 3 bases and 1 base respectively, with 8 bases between them. Germline values: CDR1 LNHDA, CDR2 SQIVND (reference sequence). The CDR3 spells CASSIKQGTDTQYF. CDR3 nucleotide sequence: TGTGCCAGTAGTATTAAGCAGGGCACAGATACGCAGTATTTT.

This clone was found once. The gene calls are TRBV4-2 and TRBJ2-5; D may be TRBD2 (7 bases). The CDR3 length is 16 residues. The germline gives CDR1 LGHNA, CDR2 YNFKEQ. Trimming pared 1 base from V and 3 bases from J, leaving 15 bases between. The CDR3 sequence: CASSQGGGGAEETQYF. CDR3 coding DNA: TGTGCCAGCAGCCAAGGGGGTGGGGGGGCTGAAGAGACCCAGTACTTC.

The V and J genes are TRBV4-1 and TRBJ1-1, with TRBD1 identical over 10 bases. The V gene end was trimmed by 2 bases and the J gene end by 3 bases; junction bases not matched to a gene: 9. In germline, CDR1 is MGHRA, CDR2 YSYEKL. The CDR3 consists of 17 residues. This CDR3 reads CASSQLTGGRVDTEAFF. CDR3 nucleotides: TGCGCCAGCAGCCAACTGACAGGGGGCAGGGTGGACACTGAAGCTTTCTTT.

In the case of this clone: An end of the junction does not agree with germline; a read error may underlie this. The rearrangement links TRBV5-5 to TRBJ1-1; no firm D call. The CDR3 loop spans 14 amino acids. The germline V gene encodes CDR1 SGHKS and CDR2 YYEKEE (reference sequence). The CDR3 loop is CASSVEEGRPETFF. The CDR3 nucleotides read TGTGCCAGCAGCGTGGAAGAAGGGAGGCCTGAAACTTTCTTT.

V and J are TRBV12-3 or TRBV12-4 and TRBJ1-2, with 10 bases fitting TRBD1. This CDR3 comprises 13 residues. The J segment lost 7 bases and the V segment lost 3 bases, leaving 2 bases of the junction unmatched. The chain's CDR3 is CASSFRQGAGYTF. The CDR3 bases are TGTGCCAGCAGTTTTCGACAGGGGGCTGGCTACACCTTC.

The chain uses TRBV7-2 and TRBJ2-1; D is possibly TRBD1 (5 bases). V lost 2 bases, J lost 0 bases, and 17 bases lay in between. This CDR3 comprises 18 residues. Germline V CDR1 and CDR2: SGHTA, FQGNSA. The DNA for the CDR3 is TGTGCCAGCAGCTTATTCCTCAGGGCCCTAAGCTCCTACAATGAGCAGTTCTTC. This translates into CASSLFLRALSSYNEQFF.

This clone is a singleton in its sample. The V call is TRBV12-5, the J call TRBJ2-6; D possibly corresponds to TRBD1 (6 bases). CDR3 length: 19 amino acids. Germline CDR1 is LGHNT and CDR2 is FRNRAP. Trimming removed 2 bases at V and 4 bases at J, with 21 bases between. CDR3: CASGLSLSGQFLGANVLTF. In DNA form, the CDR3 reads TGTGCTAGTGGTTTGTCCCTCTCCGGACAGTTCTTGGGGGCCAACGTCCTGACTTTC.

CDR3: CASSYGLAGGLKTQYF. Written as DNA, the CDR3 is TGTGCCAGCAGCTACGGACTAGCGGGGGGGTTGAAGACCCAGTACTTC. J is TRBJ2-5 and V is TRBV7-2; TRBD2 matches at 15 bases. Unmatched junction bases numbered 6, after V lost 4 bases and J lost 6 bases. The CDR3 is 16 amino acids. CDR1 SGHTA and CDR2 FQGNSA come from the germline V gene.

The J gene is TRBJ2-3, the V gene TRBV15; 13 bases match TRBD2. The ends lost 3 bases at V and 5 bases at J; junction bases unmatched: 5. The CDR3 consists of 16 residues. CDR1 and CDR2 from the germline V gene are LNHNV and YYDKDF (reference sequence). CDR3 residues: CATSRDTSGGGDTQYF. Written as DNA, the CDR3 is TGTGCCACCAGCAGGGACACTAGCGGGGGGGGAGATACGCAGTATTTT.

This clone was observed a few times. This sequence joins TRBV6-5 and TRBJ2-7; D ambiguous. CDR3 length: 14 amino acids. The V end was cut by 6 bases, the J end by 6 bases, with 18 bases between. From germline, CDR1 is MNHEY and CDR2 SVGAGI. CDR3 sequence: CASSLRSGETEQYF. The CDR3 bases are TGTGCCAGCAGCCTCCGATCCGGAGAGACCGAGCAGTACTTC.

The chain joins TRBV11-3 to TRBJ1-1, with D maybe TRBD1 (5 bases). This CDR3 region has 15 residues. V was pared by 4 bases and J by 1 base, with 13 bases between. CDR1 is SGHNT, CDR2 YENEEA, per germline. The CDR3 DNA sequence: TGTGCCAGCAGCTCCTCCTTCGACAGGAACACTGAAGCTTTCTTT. Translation: CASSSSFDRNTEAFF.

The gene calls are TRBV12-3 or TRBV12-4 and TRBJ2-1; D gene unclear. This CDR3 contains 11 residues. The V and J ends lost 3 bases and 9 bases respectively, with 6 bases between them. The CDR3 sequence: CASSLRSEQFF. CDR3 nucleotide sequence: TGTGCCAGCAGTTTGAGGTCTGAGCAGTTCTTC.